This TCR beta chain stems from a study of blood T cell repertoires in COVID-19. Background on the study: PBMCs, B-cell-depleted T cells, or T cells were the source of the cDNA or gDNA that made up the material.

Per the original data handling: By means of reference gene primer amplification, nucleated cell counts were estimated. The table came from immunoSEQ multiplex PCR; TCRdb's copy has only in-frame clones and leaves some out. The DNA gave D and trimming, while V, J and clone size come from that table. The sample consists of about 360,000 clones, 70% to 90% of them appearing once. In this sample, this clone turned up a few times. The junction departs from the called germline gene at one end, perhaps through a read error. The germline gives CDR1 SGHVS, CDR2 FQNEAQ. The CDR3 totals 13 residues. The chain links TRBV7-8 to TRBJ1-1; TRBD1 is a possible D gene (6 bases). This sequence originates from a human donor in a cohort sampled during active COVID-19. The source material was peripheral blood. The CDR3 loop is CASSRDGGSRLNF. The CDR3 DNA sequence: TGTGCCAGCAGCCGTGATGGGGGCAGCCGATTAAACTTT.